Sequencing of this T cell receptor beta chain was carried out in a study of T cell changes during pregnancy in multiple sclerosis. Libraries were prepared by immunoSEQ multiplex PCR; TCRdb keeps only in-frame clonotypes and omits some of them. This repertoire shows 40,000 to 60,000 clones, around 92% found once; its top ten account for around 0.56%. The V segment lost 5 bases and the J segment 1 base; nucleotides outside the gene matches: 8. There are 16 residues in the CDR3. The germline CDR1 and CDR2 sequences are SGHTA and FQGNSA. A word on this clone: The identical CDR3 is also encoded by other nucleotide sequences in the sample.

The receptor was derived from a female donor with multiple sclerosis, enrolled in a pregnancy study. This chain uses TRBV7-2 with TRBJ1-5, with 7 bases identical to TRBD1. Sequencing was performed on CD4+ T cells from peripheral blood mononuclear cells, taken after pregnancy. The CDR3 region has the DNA TGTGCCAGCAGCCCGGCCTCGACAGGGAGCAATCAGCCCCAGCATTTT. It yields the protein CASSPASTGSNQPQHF.